One sample yielded the 29 T cell receptor beta chains listed below, sequenced in a study of neoadjuvant nivolumab and ipilimumab in lung cancer. Method: immunoSEQ multiplex PCR; TCRdb's copy keeps in-frame clones and lacks some. Counted here are 30,000 or so clones, around nine tenths occurring once; the ten biggest clones make up around 4.8%. The source was peripheral blood, collected after neoadjuvant nivolumab, alone or with ipilimumab, at or shortly before surgery. All receptors come from an adult with non-small cell lung cancer.

This rearrangement joins TRBV7-2 to TRBJ2-3; 9 nucleotides align to TRBD2. The CDR3 spans 15 residues. J was trimmed by 4 bases and V by 6 bases; bases with no gene match: 8. Per the germline V gene, CDR1 is SGHTA and CDR2 is FQGNSA. The DNA of the CDR3 is TGTGCCAGCAGGCCTCCGGGACTAGCATCAGATACGCAGTATTTT. Amino acid sequence: CASRPPGLASDTQYF.

The chain carries TRBV4-2 and TRBJ1-2; D gene ambiguous. Per the germline V gene, CDR1 is LGHNA and CDR2 is YNFKEQ. The CDR3 consists of 15 residues. Trimming took 3 bases from V and 2 from J, leaving 13 bases between them. The CDR3 DNA is TGTGCCAGCAGCCAGACGCAGGAGTTGAACTATGGCTACACCTTC. Its translation: CASSQTQELNYGYTF.

The chain is built from TRBV14 and TRBJ1-2; 8 nucleotides line up with TRBD1. Trimming took 4 bases from V and 8 from J; bases not matched to a gene: 6. Germline CDR1 SGHDN, CDR2 FVKESK. The CDR3 runs to 13 residues. CDR3 protein: CASSPRQGTGYTF. In DNA, the CDR3 is TGTGCCAGCAGCCCACGACAGGGGACGGGCTACACCTTC.

The chain uses TRBV29-1 and TRBJ2-7; 7 bases align to TRBD1. CDR3 size: 11 residues. J gave up 11 bases and V 2 bases, and 6 bases lay outside the gene matches. Germline CDR1 is SQVTM and CDR2 is ANQGSEA. CDR3 DNA: TGCAGCGTTGAAACAGGGGATCGTGAGTACTTC. It yields the protein CSVETGDREYF.

The chain has TRBV4-2 and TRBJ2-3; D unresolved. Germline loops: CDR1 LGHNA, CDR2 YNFKEQ. V was cut by 4 bases and J by 2 bases, with 16 bases left in between. This CDR3 has 16 amino acids. The CDR3 coding sequence is TGTGCCAGCAGCCCAGCTCTCTGGGGTTTCACAGATACGCAGTATTTT. Protein sequence: CASSPALWGFTDTQYF.

The rearrangement links TRBV4-3 to TRBJ1-1; 7 bases align to TRBD1. CDR3 length equals 14 residues. Germline V lookup: CDR1 LGHNA, CDR2 YSLEER. V lost 4 bases, J lost 5 bases, and 7 bases stayed unmatched. In DNA form, the CDR3 reads TGCGCCAGCAGCCTTGGGACAGTGGGGACTGAAGCTTTCTTT. The encoded protein is CASSLGTVGTEAFF.

The V gene is TRBV7-2, the J gene TRBJ2-7; TRBD1 matches 10 bases. The germline gives CDR1 SGHTA, CDR2 FQGNSA. V gave up 1 base and J gave up 3 bases; unmatched junction bases: 3. The CDR3 is 15 amino acids. The CDR3 loop is CASSLGRDRGYEQYF. DNA of the CDR3: TGTGCCAGCAGCTTAGGCCGGGACAGGGGCTACGAGCAGTACTTC.

The chain couples TRBV15 to TRBJ2-1; D is unresolved. V gave up 2 bases and J gave up 1 base, with 0 bases separating them. This CDR3 comprises 12 residues. The germline CDR1 and CDR2 sequences are LNHNV and YYDKDF (reference sequence). The CDR3 bases are TGTGCCACCAGCAGATCCTACAATGAGCAGTTCTTC. It yields the protein CATSRSYNEQFF.

This chain links TRBV4-1 with TRBJ2-7, with D perhaps assigned TRBD1 or TRBD2 (5 bases each). Germline V gene lookup returns CDR1 MGHRA and CDR2 YSYEKL. V dropped 2 bases and J dropped 2 bases, with 10 bases sitting between them. The CDR3 has 14 residues. CDR3 DNA: TGCGCCAGCAGCCAATGGGACCCACCCTACGAGCAGTACTTC. Residues: CASSQWDPPYEQYF.

The chain has TRBV13 and TRBJ2-2, with D unclear. The CDR3 has 12 amino acids. Germline loops: CDR1 PRHDT, CDR2 FYEKMQ (reference sequence). V dropped 5 bases and J dropped 4 bases, with 5 bases sitting between them. CDR3 loop: CASSPPTGELFF. The CDR3 DNA reads TGTGCCAGCAGCCCCCCCACCGGGGAGCTGTTTTTT. The full variable domain, its missing parts supplied by reference TRBV13 and TRBJ2-2, is AAGVIQSPRHLIKEKRETATLKCYPIPRHDTVYWYQQGPGQDPQFLISFYEKMQSDKGSIPDRFSAQQFSDYHSELNMSSLELGDSALYFCASSPPTGELFFGEGSRLTVL.

The chain links TRBV5-4 to TRBJ2-3; maybe TRBD1 (5 bases). Germline V gene sequence: CDR1 SGHNT, CDR2 YYREEE (reference sequence). Trimming pared 0 bases from V and 2 bases from J, leaving 7 bases between. This CDR3 is built from 14 residues. This CDR3 reads CASSLDRFTDTQYF. CDR3 bases: TGTGCCAGCAGCTTGGACAGGTTCACAGATACGCAGTATTTT.

This clone appeared a single time. For the CDR3, the DNA is TGTGCCATCAGTGCTACAGGGGGCGATGGCTACACCTTC. It encodes CAISATGGDGYTF. The chain has TRBV10-3 and TRBJ1-2; 9 nucleotides line up with TRBD1. With V trimmed by 4 bases and J by 6 bases, 3 bases remained unmatched. Per the germline V gene, CDR1 is ENHRY and CDR2 is SYGVKD. The CDR3 consists of 13 residues.

CDR3 amino acids: CSVDRANTEAFF. The CDR3 nucleotides read TGCAGCGTTGATAGGGCGAACACTGAAGCTTTCTTT. The gene calls are TRBV29-1 and TRBJ1-1; D is uncertain. The CDR3 extends over 12 amino acids. Germline lookup yields CDR1 SQVTM and CDR2 ANQGSEA. V shed 3 bases and J shed 1 base, with 6 bases lying between them. Drawing the rest from reference TRBV29-1 and TRBJ1-1, the complete variable domain is SAVISQKPSRDICQRGTSLTIQCQVDSQVTMMFWYRQQPGQSLTLIATANQGSEATYESGFVIDKFPISRPNLTFSTLTVSNMSPEDSSIYLCSVDRANTEAFFGQGTRLTVV.

The rearrangement joins TRBV2 to TRBJ1-1; possible D gene TRBD1, 5 bases. CDR3 length: 11 amino acids. Deletions cut 7 bases from V and 4 bases from J, with 7 bases between. CDR1 SNHLY and CDR2 FYNNEI come from the germline V gene. CDR3 coding DNA: TGTGCCAGCAAAAGGGGCACTGAAGCTTTCTTT. Its translation is CASKRGTEAFF.

The chain uses TRBV15 and TRBJ2-5; D is uncertain. CDR1 is LNHNV, CDR2 YYDKDF, per germline (reference sequence). CDR3 length: 14 amino acids. V was pared by 5 bases and J by 2 bases, with 12 bases between. In DNA, the CDR3 is TGTGCCACCAGCCCGATTCTGGGACAAGAGACCCAGTACTTC. This sequence encodes CATSPILGQETQYF.

The chain links TRBV11-2 to TRBJ2-7; D might be TRBD1 (6 bases). In germline, CDR1 is SGHAT, CDR2 FQNNGV. Trimming removed 2 bases at V and 3 bases at J, with 11 bases between. The CDR3 consists of 14 residues. The CDR3 nucleotides read TGTGCCAGCAGCTTATTGGACAGTATCTACGAGCAGTACTTC. Translated: CASSLLDSIYEQYF.

The V and J genes are TRBV11-2 and TRBJ2-1; D ambiguous. With 0 bases removed from V and 8 bases from J, the gap between germline ends came to 14 bases. The CDR3 spans 15 residues. Per germline, CDR1 SGHAT and CDR2 FQNNGV. The CDR3 spells CASSLDLVRGDEQFF. The CDR3 nucleotides are TGTGCCAGCAGCTTAGACCTCGTTCGAGGCGATGAGCAGTTCTTC.

Here the CDR3 reads CASSQGAGLTNSRYTF. Written as DNA, the CDR3 is TGCGCCAGCAGCCAAGGGGCGGGCCTGACAAACTCGCGCTACACCTTC. The chain uses TRBV4-1 and TRBJ1-2; D is uncertain. This CDR3 region has 16 residues. V lost 1 base and J 9 bases, leaving 21 bases between the germline ends. Per the germline V gene, CDR1 is MGHRA and CDR2 is YSYEKL.

The chain links TRBV6-5 to TRBJ2-1, with D perhaps TRBD2 (7 bases). The V end was cut by 7 bases, the J end by 6 bases, with 19 bases between. Germline-derived CDR1 and CDR2 are MNHEY and SVGAGI. The CDR3 sequence is 15 residues long. Here the CDR3 reads CASTLRGRGGNEQFF. CDR3 DNA: TGTGCCAGCACCCTAAGGGGGAGGGGGGGCAATGAGCAGTTCTTC.

This chain connects TRBV10-2 to TRBJ2-3; 12 bases line up with TRBD2. This CDR3 region has 14 residues. CDR1 WSHSY and CDR2 SAAADI come from the germline V gene. V shed 5 bases, J shed 10 bases, and the junction held 7 bases outside the gene matches. CDR3 nucleotides: TGCGCCAGCAGTCGGGCTAGCGGGGGGGCCGCGCAGTATTTT. Translation gives CASSRASGGAAQYF.

This chain links TRBV2 with TRBJ2-3; a weak D match, TRBD2 (5 bases). With 1 base removed from V and 2 bases from J, the gap between germline ends came to 7 bases. The CDR3 runs to 14 residues. Looked up from germline, CDR1 is SNHLY and CDR2 is FYNNEI. CDR3 bases: TGTGCCAGCAGTGAAGGGACTTTCACAGATACGCAGTATTTT. Its protein is CASSEGTFTDTQYF.

The rearrangement uses TRBV2 and TRBJ2-7; the match to TRBD1 covers 8 bases. In germline, CDR1 is SNHLY, CDR2 FYNNEI. J was trimmed by 1 base and V by 4 bases; bases with no gene match: 3. This CDR3 has 14 amino acids. CDR3 in amino acids: CASSARQGSYEQYF. CDR3 DNA: TGTGCCAGCAGTGCCCGACAGGGGTCCTACGAGCAGTACTTC. Together with reference TRBV2 and TRBJ2-7, the CDR3 gives the full variable domain: EPEVTQTPSHQVTQMGQEVILRCVPISNHLYFYWYRQILGQKVEFLVSFYNNEISEKSEIFDDQFSVERPDGSNFTLKIRSTKLEDSAMYFCASSARQGSYEQYFGPGTRLTVT.

This chain joins TRBV5-1 and TRBJ1-3; 8 bases match TRBD1. Germline V gene sequence: CDR1 SGHRS, CDR2 YFSETQ. The CDR3 consists of 16 residues. The J segment lost 2 bases and the V segment lost 9 bases, leaving 13 bases of the junction unmatched. CDR3 amino acids: CATSPGTGWTGNTIYF. As DNA, the CDR3 is TGCGCCACTAGCCCTGGGACAGGATGGACTGGAAACACCATATATTTT.

The rearrangement uses TRBV5-1 and TRBJ2-5; D is perhaps TRBD1 (6 bases). The germline CDR1 and CDR2 sequences are SGHRS and YFSETQ. Trimming cost V 4 bases and J 1 base, with 8 bases left between them. The CDR3 contains 13 residues. CDR3 in DNA: TGCGCCAGCAGCGGGGGCCCCCAAGAGACCCAGTACTTC. It yields the protein CASSGGPQETQYF. The variable domain in full, with the rest retrieved from reference TRBV5-1 and TRBJ2-5, is KAGVTQTPRYLIKTRGQQVTLSCSPISGHRSVSWYQQTPGQGLQFLFEYFSETQRNKGNFPGRFSGRQFSNSRSEMNVSTLELGDSALYLCASSGGPQETQYFGPGTRLLVL.

The V call is TRBV9, the J call TRBJ1-1; weak D call: TRBD1 (5 bases). Looked up from germline, CDR1 is SGDLS and CDR2 is YYNGEE. Trimming cost V 0 bases and J 4 bases, with 7 bases left between them. The CDR3 extends over 13 amino acids. The CDR3 here is CASSVVRGTEAFF. DNA of the CDR3: TGTGCCAGCAGCGTAGTAAGGGGCACTGAAGCTTTCTTT.

The V gene is TRBV6-5, the J gene TRBJ2-7, with 9 bases identical to TRBD1. Per the germline V gene, CDR1 is MNHEY and CDR2 is SVGAGI. After removal of 4 bases from V and 3 bases from J, the junction contained 7 bases not matched to a gene. CDR3 size: 15 residues. This chain's CDR3 is CASSSYSGQGYEQYF. In DNA form, the CDR3 reads TGTGCCAGCAGTTCATATTCGGGACAGGGCTACGAGCAGTACTTC.

V is TRBV7-9 and J is TRBJ1-2, with unresolved D. CDR3 length: 12 amino acids. From germline, CDR1 is SEHNR and CDR2 FQNEAQ (reference sequence). V was shortened by 1 base and J by 8 bases, with 8 bases between the two germline ends. The CDR3 DNA reads as TGTGCCAGCAGCTTAGACTGGGAAGGCTACACCTTC. Translating it yields CASSLDWEGYTF.

CDR3 coding DNA: TGTGCCAGCAGTGAAAGGAATACCTATGCACGCTCCTCCTACGAGCAGTACTTC. It encodes CASSERNTYARSSYEQYF. This chain connects TRBV6-1 to TRBJ2-7; unclear D gene. There are 18 residues in the CDR3. CDR1 and CDR2 from the germline V gene are MNHNS and SASEGT. V was trimmed by 2 bases and J by 0 bases, leaving 20 bases between them.

This clone occurred once. This chain links TRBV5-1 with TRBJ2-3; 8 nucleotides match TRBD2. Germline V gene lookup returns CDR1 SGHRS and CDR2 YFSETQ. Trimming removed 4 bases from V and 3 bases from J; junction bases left unmatched: 10. The CDR3 contains 16 residues. The CDR3 bases are TGCGCCAGCAGCCCCCGGGCGGGGGGCGTTACAGATACGCAGTATTTT. Protein: CASSPRAGGVTDTQYF.